The next 27 T cell receptor beta chains were all read from a single sample in a study of cytomegalovirus exposure and HLA in healthy donors. Researchers ran the PCR with 60 Vbeta and 13 Jbeta primers. The repertoire was sequenced with immunoSEQ multiplex PCR; TCRdb's copy has only in-frame clones and lacks some. The sample has over 100,000 clones, 74% seen once; the top ten hold about 7.3%. The specimen sequenced was PBMCs. These receptors were taken from a male donor in good health and CMV-seronegative.

The rearrangement links TRBV27 to TRBJ2-2, with 8 positions matching TRBD1. This CDR3 contains 15 residues. The V and J ends lost 6 bases and 5 bases, in that order; junction bases with no gene match: 8. CDR1 and CDR2 from the germline V gene are MNHEY and SMNVEV (reference sequence). CDR3 nucleotide sequence: TGTGCCAGCAGCCCCGGACAGGGCCGTACCGGGGAGCTGTTTTTT. As protein: CASSPGQGRTGELFF.

The V call is TRBV5-1, the J call TRBJ2-6, with 11 bases identical to TRBD1. The germline gives CDR1 SGHRS, CDR2 YFSETQ. The CDR3 is made up of 18 amino acids. Trimming at V came to 2 bases and at J to 3 bases, leaving 7 bases not matched to a gene. CDR3 in amino acids: CASSFRDRGLGGANVLTF. The CDR3 DNA sequence: TGCGCCAGCAGCTTTCGGGACAGGGGGTTAGGTGGGGCCAACGTCCTGACTTTC.

This clone was seen more than once but under ten times. The CDR3 nucleotides read TGTGCCAGCAGCCAAGATCCCCTCCTTCTATCCGAGCAGTACTTC. It translates to CASSQDPLLLSEQYF. The gene calls are TRBV4-2 and TRBJ2-7; D remains unclear. Trimming shortened V by 0 bases and J by 6 bases, and 15 bases separated the two germline ends. Germline CDR1 LGHNA, CDR2 YNFKEQ. CDR3 length equals 15 residues.

The chain joins TRBV27 to TRBJ2-2; tentatively, D is TRBD2 (6 bases). With 3 bases removed from V and 3 bases from J, the gap between germline ends came to 8 bases. This CDR3 comprises 14 residues. Germline V gene sequence: CDR1 MNHEY, CDR2 SMNVEV (reference sequence). CDR3 loop: CASSFGGYTGELFF. CDR3 nucleotide sequence: TGTGCCAGCAGTTTTGGGGGGTACACCGGGGAGCTGTTTTTT.

This sequence joins TRBV7-3 and TRBJ1-2; D is unclear. The V and J ends lost 5 bases and 8 bases respectively, with 15 bases between them. CDR3 length: 13 amino acids. Germline lookup yields CDR1 SGHTA and CDR2 FQGTGA. The CDR3: CASSAQPGWGYTF. The DNA of the CDR3 is TGTGCCAGCAGCGCTCAACCCGGGTGGGGCTACACCTTC.

The chain recombines TRBV5-6 with TRBJ1-4; TRBD1 matches 8 bases. V was pared by 4 bases and J by 1 base, with 9 bases of the junction left unmatched. The CDR3 runs to 17 residues. CDR1 SGHDT and CDR2 YYEEEE come from the germline V gene. The CDR3 here is CASSKGTGIGTNEKLFF. CDR3 sequence (DNA): TGTGCCAGCAGCAAAGGGACAGGAATCGGAACTAATGAAAAACTGTTTTTT.

This chain uses TRBV7-6 with TRBJ2-3; 9 bases agree with TRBD1. This CDR3 has 15 amino acids. V lost 5 bases to trimming and J lost 6 bases; unmatched junction nucleotides: 9. CDR1 and CDR2 from the germline V gene are SGHVS and FNYEAQ. The chain's CDR3 is CASSTTGGGGDTQYF. CDR3 coding DNA: TGTGCCAGCAGCACCACAGGGGGCGGAGGGGATACGCAGTATTTT.

V is TRBV19 and J is TRBJ1-1; D might be TRBD1 (6 bases). The V gene lost 6 bases and the J gene lost 5 bases, with 16 bases spanning the gap. This CDR3 is built from 14 residues. CDR1 and CDR2 from the germline V gene are LNHDA and SQIVND (reference sequence). CDR3 in DNA: TGTGCCAGTAGGAGGTCCGGACAGTTAACTGAAGCTTTCTTT. Amino acids: CASRRSGQLTEAFF.

A few counts support this clone. As DNA, the CDR3 is TGTGCCAGTAGTCCGCAGACAGGGGAGTACGAGCAGTACTTC. It is translated as CASSPQTGEYEQYF. V usage is TRBV19 and J usage is TRBJ2-7; 8 bases agree with TRBD1. Germline CDR1 LNHDA, CDR2 SQIVND (reference sequence). V was pared by 5 bases and J by 4 bases, with 7 bases of the junction left unmatched. The CDR3 has 14 amino acids. The full variable domain, in which reference TRBV19 and TRBJ2-7 provide the parts outside the CDR3, is DGGITQSPKYLFRKEGQNVTLSCEQNLNHDAMYWYRQDPGQGLRLIYYSQIVNDFQKGDIAEGYSVSREKKESFPLTVTSAQKNPTAFYLCASSPQTGEYEQYFGPGTRLTVT.

This clone was seen only a few times. This chain links TRBV4-1 with TRBJ2-2; TRBD1 is a possible D gene (6 bases). Deletions cut 4 bases from V and 3 bases from J, with 15 bases between. CDR1 is MGHRA and CDR2 is YSYEKL in the germline V gene. This CDR3 is 16 amino acids long. CDR3 coding DNA: TGCGCCAGCAGCCCAACTCCACAGGGATACACCGGGGAGCTGTTTTTT. Translation: CASSPTPQGYTGELFF.

This clone appeared a few times. This chain connects TRBV18 to TRBJ1-5; a possible D gene is TRBD1 (6 bases). CDR3 size: 14 residues. V was shortened by 5 bases and J by 6 bases, with 14 bases between the two germline ends. Germline V CDR1 and CDR2: KGHSH, LQKENI. In DNA, the CDR3 is TGTGCCAGCTCAAATGGGGGCGATATTCAGCCCCAGCATTTT. Protein sequence: CASSNGGDIQPQHF.

The chain uses TRBV7-9 and TRBJ1-4, with 9 bases that match TRBD1. Germline loops: CDR1 SEHNR, CDR2 FQNEAQ (reference sequence). The trim removed 5 bases at V and 7 bases at J, leaving 8 bases unmatched. CDR3 length: 15 amino acids. The CDR3 loop is CASSPGQGRSEKLFF. In DNA, the CDR3 is TGTGCCAGCAGCCCAGGACAGGGGAGGAGTGAAAAACTGTTTTTT.

This clone was found once. The rearrangement links TRBV27 to TRBJ2-3; 9 positions agree with TRBD1. This CDR3 contains 13 residues. With V trimmed by 6 bases and J by 5 bases, 3 bases remained unmatched. The germline V gene has CDR1 MNHEY and CDR2 SMNVEV (reference sequence). The CDR3 coding sequence is TGTGCCAGCAGCGACAGGGGGGGAGATACGCAGTATTTT. The encoded protein is CASSDRGGDTQYF.

The chain joins TRBV6-5 to TRBJ1-1; TRBD1 aligns across 7 bases. The CDR3 totals 12 residues. Trimming took 6 bases from V and 8 from J; bases not matched to a gene: 6. Per the germline V gene, CDR1 is MNHEY and CDR2 is SVGAGI. CDR3 in DNA: TGTGCCAGCAGGGAAAACAGGGGAGAAGCTTTCTTT. Translation: CASRENRGEAFF.

The rearrangement joins TRBV2 to TRBJ1-1; D is unresolved. With 5 bases removed from V and 4 bases from J, the gap between germline ends came to 11 bases. The CDR3 runs to 13 residues. Germline V lookup: CDR1 SNHLY, CDR2 FYNNEI. CDR3 coding DNA: TGTGCCAGCAGTCGTCAGGATTTCACTGAAGCTTTCTTT. Translating gives CASSRQDFTEAFF.

The chain couples TRBV9 to TRBJ2-7; TRBD2 aligns across 10 bases. The CDR3 contains 15 residues. The J segment lost 3 bases and the V segment lost 0 bases, leaving 3 bases of the junction unmatched. Germline CDR1 reads SGDLS; CDR2 reads YYNGEE. The CDR3 bases are TGTGCCAGCAGCGTAGAAGGGACTAGCGACTACGAGCAGTACTTC. It is translated as CASSVEGTSDYEQYF.

This chain connects TRBV15 to TRBJ2-1; 10 nucleotides align to TRBD2. CDR3 length: 13 residues. The J segment lost 6 bases and the V segment lost 8 bases, leaving 4 bases of the junction unmatched. CDR1 is LNHNV and CDR2 is YYDKDF in the germline V gene (reference sequence). The CDR3 reads CATERGGRNEQFF. The CDR3, as DNA: TGTGCCACCGAGCGGGGGGGCCGCAATGAGCAGTTCTTC.

This clone showed up just a few times. The chain recombines TRBV9 with TRBJ2-3; 8 bases map to TRBD2. CDR3 length equals 17 residues. From germline, CDR1 is SGDLS and CDR2 YYNGEE. J lost 3 bases, V lost 0 bases, and 9 bases had no gene match. CDR3 region: CASSVETSVVPTDTQYF. The CDR3 DNA follows: TGTGCCAGCAGCGTAGAGACTAGCGTAGTCCCTACAGATACGCAGTATTTT.

V is TRBV27 and J is TRBJ2-3, with 9 bases matching TRBD1. V trimming: 6 bases; J trimming: 5 bases; junction bases outside the gene matches: 9. The CDR3 is 15 amino acids. Looked up from germline, CDR1 is MNHEY and CDR2 is SMNVEV (reference sequence). CDR3 DNA sequence: TGTGCCAGCAGCGACAGGGGGGAAATAGTAGATACGCAGTATTTT. This encodes CASSDRGEIVDTQYF.

This clone was picked up a small number of times. This sequence joins TRBV28 and TRBJ2-7; the match to TRBD1 covers 9 bases. V shed 8 bases, J shed 0 bases, and the junction held 8 bases outside the gene matches. This CDR3 comprises 15 residues. CDR1 is MDHEN and CDR2 is SYDVKM in the germline V gene. Written as DNA, the CDR3 is TGTGCCAGCTTCCGGGACAGGGTAAACTCCTACGAGCAGTACTTC. Translated, it gives CASFRDRVNSYEQYF.

The sample holds a few counts of this clone. V usage is TRBV2 and J usage is TRBJ1-5; tentatively, D is TRBD1 (5 bases). The CDR3 length is 15 residues. V was clipped by 8 bases and J by 7 bases, with 21 bases between them. Germline V gives CDR1 SNHLY, CDR2 FYNNEI. CDR3 coding DNA: TGTGCCAGCGGGCAATCGCCAGGGTTTCGGCAGCCCCAGCATTTT. Translated, it gives CASGQSPGFRQPQHF.

The V call is TRBV5-1, the J call TRBJ2-1; a weak D match, TRBD2 (5 bases). With 0 bases removed from V and 0 bases from J, the gap between germline ends came to 13 bases. The CDR3 length is 17 residues. In germline, CDR1 is SGHRS, CDR2 YFSETQ. CDR3 residues: CASSLGGITSSYNEQFF. The DNA for the CDR3 is TGCGCCAGCAGCTTGGGAGGGATTACGAGCTCCTACAATGAGCAGTTCTTC. The full variable domain, completed using reference TRBV5-1 and TRBJ2-1, is KAGVTQTPRYLIKTRGQQVTLSCSPISGHRSVSWYQQTPGQGLQFLFEYFSETQRNKGNFPGRFSGRQFSNSRSEMNVSTLELGDSALYLCASSLGGITSSYNEQFFGPGTRLTVL.

This clone was detected a few times. V usage is TRBV2 and J usage is TRBJ1-1; possibly TRBD1 for D (6 bases). V lost 7 bases and J 0 bases, leaving 21 bases between the germline ends. This CDR3 has 17 residues. CDR1 is SNHLY, CDR2 FYNNEI, per germline. This chain's CDR3 is CASIRGRGLAMNTEAFF. The DNA for the CDR3 is TGTGCCAGCATACGAGGCAGGGGCCTCGCTATGAACACTGAAGCTTTCTTT.

The chain employs TRBV2 and TRBJ2-7; D may be TRBD1 (6 bases). Between the trimmed V and J ends, which lost 4 bases and 5 bases, there was a span of 15 bases. This CDR3 region has 14 residues. CDR1 and CDR2 (germline): SNHLY, FYNNEI. The CDR3 spells CASSGATGRDEQYF. CDR3 bases: TGTGCCAGCAGTGGAGCGACAGGACGAGACGAGCAGTACTTC.

The chain couples TRBV6-5 to TRBJ1-5; TRBD1 matches 7 bases. The junction had 0 bases not matched to a gene; V was cut back by 4 bases and J by 0 bases. The length of the CDR3 is 14 residues. In germline, CDR1 is MNHEY, CDR2 SVGAGI. The CDR3: CASSWDSSNQPQHF. In DNA, the CDR3 is TGTGCCAGCAGTTGGGACAGTAGCAATCAGCCCCAGCATTTT.

The V gene is TRBV7-3, the J gene TRBJ2-7, with D unresolved. Deletions cut 10 bases from V and 5 bases from J, with 15 bases between. The CDR3 runs 12 residues. Per germline, CDR1 SGHTA and CDR2 FQGTGA. The CDR3 here is CATPLRSDEQYF. In nucleotides, the CDR3 is TGTGCCACCCCTCTTCGTTCCGACGAGCAGTACTTC. Based on the CDR3 plus reference TRBV7-3 and TRBJ2-7, the full variable domain is GAGVSQTPSNKVTEKGKYVELRCDPISGHTALYWYRQSLGQGPEFLIYFQGTGAADDSGLPNDRFFAVRPEGSVSTLKIQRTERGDSAVYLCATPLRSDEQYFGPGTRLTVT.

The table lists this clone with a few counts. This chain joins TRBV4-1 and TRBJ2-5; tentatively, D is TRBD1 (6 bases). The CDR3 covers 15 residues. Trimming took 0 bases from V and 2 from J, leaving 10 bases between them. Germline CDR1 reads MGHRA; CDR2 reads YSYEKL. The CDR3: CASSQEGARQETQYF. In DNA, the CDR3 is TGCGCCAGCAGCCAAGAGGGGGCTAGACAAGAGACCCAGTACTTC.